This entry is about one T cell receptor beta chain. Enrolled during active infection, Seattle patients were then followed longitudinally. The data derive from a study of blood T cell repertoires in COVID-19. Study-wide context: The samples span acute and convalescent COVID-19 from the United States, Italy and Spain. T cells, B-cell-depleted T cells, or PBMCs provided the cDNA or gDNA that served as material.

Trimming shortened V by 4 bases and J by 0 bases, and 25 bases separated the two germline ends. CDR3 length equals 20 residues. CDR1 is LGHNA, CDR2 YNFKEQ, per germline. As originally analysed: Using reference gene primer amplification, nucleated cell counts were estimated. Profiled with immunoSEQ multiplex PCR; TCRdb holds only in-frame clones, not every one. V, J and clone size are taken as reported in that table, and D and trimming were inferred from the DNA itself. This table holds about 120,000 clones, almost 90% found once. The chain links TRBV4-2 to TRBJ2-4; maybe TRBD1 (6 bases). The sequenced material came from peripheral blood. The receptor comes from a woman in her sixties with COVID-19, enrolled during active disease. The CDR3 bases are TGTGCCAGCAGCCTGATTCGTCAGGGGACCCCAAAGCTAGCCAAAAACATTCAGTACTTC. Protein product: CASSLIRQGTPKLAKNIQYF.